Shown below are 19 T cell receptor beta chains from a single sample sequenced in a study of shared clonotypes between healthy human individuals. Using immunoSEQ multiplex PCR, the repertoire was profiled, and TCRdb retains in-frame clones only, with some absent. The sample shows fewer than 700,000 clones, about 80% of them seen only once. The sample comprised PBMCs. Source of these receptors: a woman aged 35 to 49 in good health. Some clones in this sample may be carry-over from other donors' samples.

Notes on this clone: This CDR3 is also generated by other DNA sequences in the sample. V is TRBV27 and J is TRBJ1-5; weak D call: TRBD1 (6 bases). The germline V and J ends were trimmed by 5 bases and 4 bases, with 9 bases remaining between them. There are 13 residues in the CDR3. Germline CDR1 and CDR2: MNHEY and SMNVEV (reference sequence). The CDR3 sequence is CASSRDRNQPQHF. The CDR3 bases are TGTGCCAGCAGTAGAGACAGGAATCAGCCCCAGCATTTT.

The chain couples TRBV11-1 to TRBJ1-2; D is ambiguous. The CDR3 extends over 14 amino acids. Germline V gives CDR1 SGHAT, CDR2 FQDESV (reference sequence). Trimming left V 8 bases short and J 1 base short, with 14 bases between. The DNA of the CDR3 is TGTGCCAGCGGCCTAACCCGGAGTAACTATGGCTACACCTTC. This codes for CASGLTRSNYGYTF.

The chain employs TRBV11-2 and TRBJ2-1, with D perhaps matching TRBD2 (6 bases). The germline V and J ends were trimmed by 5 bases and 4 bases, with 15 bases remaining between them. The CDR3 spans 15 residues. Germline V gene lookup returns CDR1 SGHAT and CDR2 FQNNGV. The DNA of the CDR3 is TGTGCCAGCAGCATCAGCGGAGGGGTTTACAATGAGCAGTTCTTC. Its translation: CASSISGGVYNEQFF.

This chain connects TRBV18 to TRBJ1-1, with D possibly matching TRBD1 (6 bases). The CDR3 runs to 13 residues. Germline values: CDR1 KGHSH, CDR2 LQKENI. V dropped 6 bases and J dropped 6 bases, with 14 bases sitting between them. Here the CDR3 DNA reads TGTGCCAGCTCCCCCCCAGGGGTTTCTGAAGCTTTCTTT. Residues: CASSPPGVSEAFF. Combining the CDR3 with reference TRBV18 and TRBJ1-1 gives the whole variable domain NAGVMQNPRHLVRRRGQEARLRCSPMKGHSHVYWYRQLPEEGLKFMVYLQKENIIDESGMPKERFSAEFPKEGPSILRIQQVVRGDSAAYFCASSPPGVSEAFFGQGTRLTVV.

The gene calls are TRBV5-6 and TRBJ2-7; 10 bases line up with TRBD1. V lost 1 base to trimming and J lost 8 bases; unmatched junction nucleotides: 6. In germline, CDR1 is SGHDT, CDR2 YYEEEE. CDR3 length equals 14 residues. In DNA form, the CDR3 reads TGTGCCAGCAGCTTGAGGACAGGGGGTGACAAGCAGTACTTC. It yields the protein CASSLRTGGDKQYF.

About this clone: Other DNA sequences from this sample encode an identical CDR3 as well. The chain carries TRBV6-5 and TRBJ2-3; D possibly corresponds to TRBD1 (6 bases). From germline, CDR1 is MNHEY and CDR2 SVGAGI. Trimming cost V 5 bases and J 0 bases, with 12 bases left between them. This CDR3 is built from 15 residues. CDR3 nucleotide sequence: TGTGCCAGCAGTAAACAGGGAACTAGCACAGATACGCAGTATTTT. Its translation: CASSKQGTSTDTQYF.

This clone was found once. This CDR3 is also generated by other DNA sequences in the sample. This rearrangement joins TRBV27 to TRBJ2-5, with 7 bases lining up with TRBD2. The CDR3 sequence is 14 residues long. Looked up from germline, CDR1 is MNHEY and CDR2 is SMNVEV (reference sequence). The trim removed 4 bases at V and 4 bases at J, leaving 6 bases unmatched. For the CDR3, the DNA is TGTGCCAGCAGTTCAAGACTAGCAGGAGAGACCCAGTACTTC. Amino acid sequence: CASSSRLAGETQYF.

This chain links TRBV4-1 with TRBJ2-7, with D possibly TRBD2 on 5 matching bases. The germline V and J ends were trimmed by 4 bases and 2 bases, with 15 bases remaining between them. Germline V gene data show CDR1 as MGHRA and CDR2 as YSYEKL. This CDR3 region has 15 residues. CDR3 DNA: TGCGCCAGCAGCCCAGGACTCGCCATCCCCTACGAGCAGTACTTC. Its protein product is CASSPGLAIPYEQYF.

Points on this clone: Different DNA sequences within this sample yield the same CDR3. V usage is TRBV10-3 and J usage is TRBJ1-1, with 10 bases identical to TRBD1. Trimming cost V 9 bases and J 5 bases; bases outside gene matches: 15. Looked up from germline, CDR1 is ENHRY and CDR2 is SYGVKD. The length of the CDR3 is 16 residues. Written as DNA, the CDR3 is TGTGCCATTGCCCCGGGACAGGGGAAGGATAATACTGAAGCTTTCTTT. Translating gives CAIAPGQGKDNTEAFF.

As regards this clone: The junction does not match germline at one end; this may be a read error. The sample contains more than one DNA sequence encoding this CDR3. CDR3 region: CASSHRDTEAFF. CDR3 nucleotide sequence: TGTGCCAGCTCACACCGGGACACTGAAGCCTTCTTT. The V call is TRBV18, the J call TRBJ1-1, with D tentatively TRBD1 (6 bases). The germline V gene has CDR1 KGHSH and CDR2 LQKENI. The CDR3 sequence is 12 residues long.

The chain carries TRBV18 and TRBJ2-5, with D tentatively TRBD1 (5 bases). Trimming removed 8 bases from V and 0 bases from J, with 10 bases in between. This CDR3 comprises 13 residues. Germline V gene sequence: CDR1 KGHSH, CDR2 LQKENI. The CDR3 spells CASGDRDQETQYF. Written as DNA, the CDR3 is TGTGCCAGCGGCGACAGAGACCAAGAGACCCAGTACTTC.

V usage is TRBV19 and J usage is TRBJ1-2; no firm D call. The germline gives CDR1 LNHDA, CDR2 SQIVND (reference sequence). V gave up 3 bases and J gave up 7 bases, with 15 bases separating them. This CDR3 contains 14 residues. CDR3 residues: CASSILITRSGYTF. The CDR3 DNA reads as TGTGCCAGTAGTATTCTTATCACCAGGAGTGGCTACACCTTC.

The chain is built from TRBV19 and TRBJ2-1; tentatively, D is TRBD2 (6 bases). Trimming pared 3 bases from V and 5 bases from J, leaving 11 bases between. CDR1 and CDR2 from the germline V gene are LNHDA and SQIVND (reference sequence). This CDR3 spans 14 amino acids. The CDR3 DNA is TGTGCCAGTAGTATCGGGGGAGCCCACAATGAGCAGTTCTTC. Translated, it gives CASSIGGAHNEQFF.

Worth noting for this clone: This likely reflects a read error, since a far larger clone is one base away. The rearrangement joins TRBV10-2 to TRBJ2-7; D is uncertain. Germline CDR1 WSHSY, CDR2 SAAADI. The CDR3 runs to 12 residues. CDR3 sequence (DNA): TGCGCCAGCGGTGAGCCGGACCGCGAGCAGTACTTC. Translating gives CASGEPDREQYF.

The V and J genes are TRBV9 and TRBJ1-2, with TRBD1 identical over 8 bases. The CDR3 runs 17 residues. With V trimmed by 3 bases and J by 0 bases, 10 bases remained unmatched. Looked up from germline, CDR1 is SGDLS and CDR2 is YYNGEE. As DNA, the CDR3 is TGTGCCAGCAGCGACCGACAGGGGAGGGGAGCTAACTATGGCTACACCTTC. It yields the protein CASSDRQGRGANYGYTF. Full variable domain (remainder filled in from reference TRBV9 and TRBJ1-2): DSGVTQTPKHLITATGQRVTLRCSPRSGDLSVYWYQQSLDQGLQFLIQYYNGEERAKGNILERFSAQQFPDLHSELNLSSLELGDSALYFCASSDRQGRGANYGYTFGSGTRLTVV.

The rearrangement joins TRBV5-1 to TRBJ1-4; no clear D gene. CDR1 is SGHRS, CDR2 YFSETQ, per germline. This CDR3 spans 14 amino acids. The V end lost 4 bases, the J end lost 7 bases, and 14 bases lay between the germline ends. For the CDR3, the DNA is TGCGCCAGCAGCCTTGGAGGTAACAGTGAAAAACTGTTTTTT. Translation gives CASSLGGNSEKLFF.

The chain is built from TRBV7-8 and TRBJ2-6, with no clear D. The V gene lost 2 bases and the J gene lost 0 bases, with 5 bases spanning the gap. The germline CDR1 and CDR2 sequences are SGHVS and FQNEAQ. The CDR3 is 15 amino acids. CDR3 region: CASSLRASGANVLTF. The CDR3 DNA reads TGTGCCAGCAGCTTAAGAGCCTCTGGGGCCAACGTCCTGACTTTC.

This rearrangement joins TRBV28 to TRBJ2-7; unclear D gene. V lost 6 bases to trimming and J lost 0 bases, with 6 bases between them. The CDR3 is made up of 12 amino acids. The germline V gene encodes CDR1 MDHEN and CDR2 SYDVKM. CDR3 sequence: CASRVRSYEQYF. The CDR3 region has the DNA TGTGCCAGCAGGGTCCGCTCCTACGAGCAGTACTTC.

The rearrangement joins TRBV2 to TRBJ2-7; D uncertain. In germline, CDR1 is SNHLY, CDR2 FYNNEI. The CDR3 is 13 amino acids. V lost 9 bases and J 5 bases, leaving 17 bases between the germline ends. CDR3 loop: CASRPPATNEQYF. In nucleotides, the CDR3 is TGTGCCAGTAGGCCCCCCGCAACAAACGAGCAGTACTTC.